One and the same sample provided the 18 T cell receptor beta chains below, sequenced in a study of shared clonotypes between healthy human individuals. This table comes from immunoSEQ multiplex PCR, and its TCRdb copy is limited to in-frame clones, with some not included. Here the sample spans some 2,000,000 clones, under 97% being singletons. Sequencing used naive CD4+ T cells sorted from blood. The sample's subset: CD45RA+ positively selected. These receptors originate from a man aged 18 to 29 in good health.

The rearrangement joins TRBV7-2 to TRBJ2-1; 15 bases are shared with TRBD2. From germline, CDR1 is SGHTA and CDR2 FQGNSA. This CDR3 is 16 amino acids long. V was pared by 1 base and J by 12 bases, with 7 bases of the junction left unmatched. CDR3 nucleotide sequence: TGTGCCAGCAGCTTAGGGACAGGGACTAGCGGGAGGACGCAGTTCTTC. Encoded protein: CASSLGTGTSGRTQFF. Based on the CDR3 plus reference TRBV7-2 and TRBJ2-1, the full variable domain is GAGVSQSPSNKVTEKGKDVELRCDPISGHTALYWYRQSLGQGLEFLIYFQGNSAPDKSGLPSDRFSAERTGGSVSTLTIQRTQQEDSAVYLCASSLGTGTSGRTQFFGPGTRLTVL.

The rearrangement links TRBV6-6 to TRBJ2-7; 9 bases agree with TRBD2. The CDR3 covers 15 residues. V lost 0 bases and J lost 2; bases outside the gene matches: 2. CDR1 is MNHNY and CDR2 is SVGAGI in the germline V gene (reference sequence). This CDR3 reads CASSYSQRGAYEQYF. CDR3 nucleotide sequence: TGTGCCAGCAGTTACTCACAGCGGGGGGCCTACGAGCAGTACTTC.

J is TRBJ2-1 and V is TRBV4-1; 7 nucleotides agree with TRBD1. Germline V gene lookup returns CDR1 MGHRA and CDR2 YSYEKL. The V gene end was trimmed by 3 bases and the J gene end by 6 bases; junction bases not matched to a gene: 17. The CDR3 has 18 residues. CDR3 protein: CASSHTNPGQLKINEQFF. The DNA of the CDR3 is TGCGCCAGCAGCCACACTAATCCGGGACAGCTAAAGATCAATGAGCAGTTCTTC.

This clone was seen a single time. Here the CDR3 reads CASSTDPGANVLTF. The CDR3 DNA sequence: TGCGCCAGCAGCACCGACCCTGGGGCCAACGTCCTGACTTTC. The genes are TRBV5-1 and TRBJ2-6; D unresolved. Germline V gives CDR1 SGHRS, CDR2 YFSETQ. V dropped 4 bases and J dropped 2 bases, with 7 bases sitting between them. This CDR3 has 14 amino acids.

This rearrangement joins TRBV30 to TRBJ2-3; 10 nucleotides align to TRBD2. With V trimmed by 2 bases and J by 0 bases, 8 bases remained unmatched. The CDR3 totals 17 residues. Germline CDR1 is GTSNPN and CDR2 is SVGIG (reference sequence). The CDR3 nucleotides are TGTGCCTGGAGTCCACTGAGGACTAGCGGTAGCACAGATACGCAGTATTTT. Translated: CAWSPLRTSGSTDTQYF.

This sequence joins TRBV5-4 and TRBJ1-2; weak D call: TRBD1 (5 bases). The ends were cut back, 4 bases at V and 2 bases at J, with 9 bases in the middle. This CDR3 has 13 amino acids. Germline CDR1 is SGHNT and CDR2 is YYREEE (reference sequence). The CDR3 loop reads CASSQGENYGYTF. The CDR3 nucleotides read TGTGCCAGCAGCCAGGGAGAGAACTATGGCTACACCTTC.

The chain links TRBV2 to TRBJ2-3; 7 nucleotides agree with TRBD1. Germline V gene data show CDR1 as SNHLY and CDR2 as FYNNEI. After removal of 4 bases from V and 0 bases from J, the junction contained 7 bases not matched to a gene. This CDR3 has 16 amino acids. The CDR3 DNA reads as TGTGCCAGCAGTGCTGAGACAGGGCCTAGCACAGATACGCAGTATTTT. Residues: CASSAETGPSTDTQYF.

The chain has TRBV7-2 and TRBJ2-7; TRBD1 matches 10 bases. Germline CDR1 is SGHTA and CDR2 is FQGNSA. The CDR3 extends over 13 amino acids. J gave up 3 bases and V 7 bases, and 3 bases lay outside the gene matches. The CDR3 here is CASMGQGNYEQYF. In DNA form, the CDR3 reads TGTGCCAGCATGGGACAGGGGAACTACGAGCAGTACTTC.

CDR3 sequence reads: CASNRVASGNEQFF. The CDR3 region has the DNA TGTGCCAGTAACAGGGTGGCTAGCGGTAATGAGCAGTTCTTC. The rearrangement joins TRBV10-3 to TRBJ2-1, with D perhaps TRBD2 (7 bases). The CDR3 extends over 14 amino acids. V was trimmed by 10 bases and J by 7 bases, leaving 20 bases between them. CDR1 is ENHRY, CDR2 SYGVKD, per germline.

Concerning this clone itself: In the same sample, other DNA sequences code for this CDR3. The chain recombines TRBV30 with TRBJ2-3; 8 bases match TRBD2. The V segment lost 0 bases and the J segment 0 bases; nucleotides outside the gene matches: 2. The CDR3 has 15 amino acids. Germline CDR1 and CDR2: GTSNPN and SVGIG (reference sequence). This chain's CDR3 is CAWSVLAGSTDTQYF. The CDR3 DNA is TGTGCCTGGAGTGTGCTAGCGGGCAGCACAGATACGCAGTATTTT.

In this sample, this clone turned up once. The chain has TRBV5-4 and TRBJ2-5, with a tentative D call TRBD1 (5 bases). The V gene's germline CDR1 is SGHNT and CDR2 YYREEE (reference sequence). With 0 bases removed from V and 5 bases from J, the gap between germline ends came to 17 bases. The CDR3 runs 16 residues. The CDR3 region is CASSLVGDRLWETQYF. In DNA, the CDR3 is TGTGCCAGCAGCTTGGTAGGGGATAGGTTATGGGAGACCCAGTACTTC.

The V call is TRBV20-1, the J call TRBJ1-4; a possible D gene is TRBD1 (6 bases). Germline loops: CDR1 DFQATT, CDR2 SNEGSKA (reference sequence). CDR3 length equals 11 residues. The V gene lost 1 base and the J gene lost 13 bases, with 10 bases spanning the gap. This CDR3 reads CSARGGDTLFF. DNA of the CDR3: TGCAGTGCTAGAGGGGGGGACACACTGTTTTTT.

J is TRBJ1-2 and V is TRBV19; 9 bases agree with TRBD1. Germline trimming cut 5 bases from V and 4 bases from J; bases unmatched to any gene: 8. CDR1 LNHDA and CDR2 SQIVND come from the germline V gene (reference sequence). The CDR3 runs to 15 residues. The CDR3 protein is CASSLPGQGAYGYTF. The CDR3 DNA reads as TGTGCCAGTAGTTTGCCGGGACAGGGAGCCTATGGCTACACCTTC.

The gene calls are TRBV5-1 and TRBJ2-3; D not certain. Germline CDR1 SGHRS, CDR2 YFSETQ. The CDR3 is made up of 13 amino acids. The V gene lost 4 bases and the J gene lost 1 base, with 7 bases spanning the gap. CDR3 DNA sequence: TGCGCCAGCAGCGACCAGGGCACAGATACGCAGTATTTT. Its translation: CASSDQGTDTQYF.

The V and J genes are TRBV10-3 and TRBJ2-2, with TRBD2 as a possible D gene (5 bases). Trimming took off 8 bases at V and 0 bases at J, with 10 bases between the two ends. This CDR3 is 14 amino acids long. CDR1 ENHRY and CDR2 SYGVKD come from the germline V gene. In DNA form, the CDR3 reads TGTGCCATCGGAGCGGAAGCGAACACCGGGGAGCTGTTTTTT. It translates to CAIGAEANTGELFF.

The genes are TRBV5-4 and TRBJ2-5; D might be TRBD2 (9 bases). Germline V lookup: CDR1 SGHNT, CDR2 YYREEE (reference sequence). Trimming pared 4 bases from V and 2 bases from J, leaving 15 bases between. The CDR3 loop spans 15 amino acids. Here the CDR3 DNA reads TGTGCCAGCAGCGCGGGAGGGACAGGACAAGAGACCCAGTACTTC. The encoded protein is CASSAGGTGQETQYF.

J is TRBJ1-6 and V is TRBV19; D unresolved. Trimming pared 7 bases from V and 6 bases from J, leaving 22 bases between. Germline values: CDR1 LNHDA, CDR2 SQIVND (reference sequence). The length of the CDR3 is 17 residues. The CDR3: CASTSKPSNRSNSPLHF. DNA for the CDR3: TGTGCCAGTACCTCGAAGCCCAGTAATAGGTCTAATTCACCCCTCCACTTT.

The CDR3 sequence is CASRGTRPYEQYF. CDR3 nucleotides: TGTGCCAGTAGGGGGACTAGGCCCTACGAGCAGTACTTC. The chain links TRBV19 to TRBJ2-7, with 8 bases identical to TRBD2. Germline V gene data show CDR1 as LNHDA and CDR2 as SQIVND (reference sequence). The CDR3 consists of 13 residues. The V segment lost 6 bases and the J segment 2 bases; nucleotides outside the gene matches: 3.